This TCR beta chain was captured by sequencing in a study of OX40 agonist ivuxolimab in advanced cancers. As for the study in general: Intravenous ivuxolimab was administered to patients every 2 weeks at 0.01 to 10 mg/kg. Study-wide results and caveats: Researchers report that CD8+ T cells had, on average, more expanded clones than CD4+. The antigen specificity of the peripheral T cells (those that were expanded) was not determined.

Germline CDR1 reads SGHAT; CDR2 reads FQNNGV. The CDR3 consists of 12 residues. The V gene lost 5 bases and the J gene lost 9 bases, with 11 bases spanning the gap. Patients were excluded for autoimmune disease history or systemic immunosuppression. Data came from immunoSEQ multiplex PCR; TCRdb stores just in-frame clones and leaves some out. Of thousands of clones in the sample, 66% were seen once. On this clone itself: Its target is not known.

The source is an adult with an advanced solid tumor such as melanoma, head and neck, liver or kidney cancer. The chain links TRBV11-2 to TRBJ2-1, with D tentatively TRBD2 (6 bases). The specimen was CD4+ or CD8+ T cells sorted from blood, collected in a trial of the OX40 agonist ivuxolimab. CDR3 amino acids: CASSPPSVEQFF. The CDR3 nucleotides read TGTGCCAGCAGCCCCCCTAGCGTTGAGCAGTTCTTC.